This T cell receptor (beta chain) originates from a study of T cell responses to AZD1222 COVID-19 vaccine. The study, taken as a whole, reports: Researchers report vaccine-associated CD4 TCRs spanning spike, with dominance at 160-218 and 743-854. The number of AZD1222 recipients seropositive at baseline was only 5 to 7. Unmutated variant regions are reportedly the target of nearly half of TCRs that are spike-specific. Recipients of two AZD1222 doses showed rising Spike-specific TCR breadth and depth.

The CDR3 spans 15 residues. Germline V gene data show CDR1 as MNHEY and CDR2 as SVGEGT. V lost 6 bases, J lost 0 bases, and 12 bases lay in between. TCRdb's table, derived via immunoSEQ multiplex PCR, lists solely in-frame clones and lacks some. The sample contains about 120,000 clones, around 91% of which appear only once. As for this clone: What it binds is not known.

This TCR was sampled from an adult in good health. V is TRBV6-2 or TRBV6-3 and J is TRBJ2-1, with D perhaps given as TRBD1 or TRBD2 (7 bases each). The sequenced sample was peripheral blood, obtained on day 0 of AZD1222 vaccination. The CDR3, as DNA: TGTGCCAGCAGCAGGGGGGGGCCCTCCTACAATGAGCAGTTCTTC. It specifies CASSRGGPSYNEQFF.